A selection of T cell receptor beta chains follows, all from one sample in a study of PD-1 blockade in classical Hodgkin lymphoma. Sequencing used immunoSEQ multiplex PCR; TCRdb keeps in-frame clones, though not all of them. The sample records approximately 2,800 clones, 71% being singletons. Material: CD8+ T cells from blood, obtained at baseline. The receptors stem from a human donor with classical Hodgkin lymphoma. CDR3s leave out the opening cysteine and the closing phenylalanine or tryptophan. The order of the fields is V gene, J gene, CDR3 protein.

TRBV19	TRBJ1-5	ASIPNRNSNQPQH
TRBV7-8	TRBJ2-1	ASSFRNEQF
TRBV27	TRBJ1-5	ASSLQGGNQPQH
TRBV19	TRBJ1-4	ASSIGIGPHQEKLF
TRBV4-2	TRBJ2-7	ASSQDLSVYEQY
TRBV7-9	TRBJ2-7	ASSPGGAEQY
TRBV10-3	TRBJ1-1	AISDRESMRTEAF
TRBV9	TRBJ2-7	ASSVGDEGIYEQY
TRBV5-6	TRBJ1-1	ASSEPQEDTEAF
TRBV6-4	TRBJ2-2	ASSDSDHTGELF
TRBV11-3	TRBJ1-6	ASSSGTGGGNSPPH
TRBV7-9	TRBJ1-5	ASSLVGTGGEKGNQPQH
TRBV11-3	TRBJ1-2	ASRTSYYGYT
TRBV5-6	TRBJ1-5	ASSLQGAPNQPQH